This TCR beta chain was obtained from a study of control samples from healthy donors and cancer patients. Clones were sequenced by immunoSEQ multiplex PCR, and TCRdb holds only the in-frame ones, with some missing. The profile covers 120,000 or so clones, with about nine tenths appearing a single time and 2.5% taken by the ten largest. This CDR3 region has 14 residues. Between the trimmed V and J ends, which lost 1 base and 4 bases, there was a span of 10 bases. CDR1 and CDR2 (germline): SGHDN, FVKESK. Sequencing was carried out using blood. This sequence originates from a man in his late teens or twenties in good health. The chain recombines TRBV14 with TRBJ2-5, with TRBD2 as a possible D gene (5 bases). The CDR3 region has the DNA TGTGCCAGCAGCCAAGTGGAGCGGAGAGAGACCCAGTACTTC. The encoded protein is CASSQVERRETQYF. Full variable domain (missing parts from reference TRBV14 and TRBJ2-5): EAGVTQFPSHSVIEKGQTVTLRCDPISGHDNLYWYRRVMGKEIKFLLHFVKESKQDESGMPNNRFLAERTGGTYSTLKVQPAELEDSGVYFCASSQVERRETQYFGPGTRLLVL.